The 31 T cell receptor beta chains below were found in one sample sequenced in a study of neurological immune-mediated disorders. TCRdb re-analysed the 5' RACE reads in MiXCR, keeping a single row per CDR3 protein. The sample lists tens of thousands of distinct CDR3 sequences, around 6.2% occurring once. The sequencing input was CD8+ T cells from blood. Receptor source: a young man in good health.

This clonotype was seen many times. The J gene is TRBJ2-7, the V gene TRBV18; D not resolved. The CDR3 sequence is 13 residues long. V gave up 5 bases and J gave up 3 bases, with 11 bases separating them. Germline CDR1 is KGHSH and CDR2 is LQKENI. The CDR3 region is CASSKPLSYEQYF. CDR3 bases: TGTGCCAGCTCAAAACCCCTAAGCTACGAGCAGTACTTC.

This clonotype was seen many times. The chain combines TRBV29-1 with TRBJ2-7; D may be TRBD1 (6 bases). The germline V and J ends were trimmed by 3 bases and 0 bases, with 12 bases remaining between them. CDR1 SQVTM and CDR2 ANQGSEA come from the germline V gene. The CDR3 is 14 amino acids. In DNA form, the CDR3 reads TGCAGCGTTGATTCAGGGGAGAGCTCCTACGAGCAGTACTTC. Its translation is CSVDSGESSYEQYF.

This clonotype was counted at least ten times. The chain employs TRBV7-2 and TRBJ2-2; D perhaps matches TRBD2 (6 bases). Trimming removed 6 bases at V and 6 bases at J, with 11 bases between. Looked up from germline, CDR1 is SGHTA and CDR2 is FQGNSA. This CDR3 comprises 13 residues. The CDR3 protein is CASREGHSGELFF. The CDR3 region has the DNA TGTGCCAGCAGGGAGGGGCACTCCGGGGAGCTGTTTTTT.

This clonotype was detected many times. The V call is TRBV7-9, the J call TRBJ1-1; D remains ambiguous. The CDR3 extends over 13 amino acids. Trimming stripped 1 base from V and 4 bases from J, with 7 bases between. Germline-derived CDR1 and CDR2 are SEHNR and FQNEAQ (reference sequence). CDR3: CASSLGGATEAFF. The CDR3 DNA is TGTGCCAGCAGCTTAGGGGGTGCCACTGAAGCTTTCTTT.

As concerns this clonotype: The junction does not match germline at one end; this may be a read error. In DNA form, the CDR3 reads TGTGCCAGCAGTGAAAATACGGCGTGGGTAGATATGCAGTATTTT. It is translated as CASSENTAWVDMQYF. This chain connects TRBV6-1 to TRBJ2-3; D not resolved. Germline V gives CDR1 MNHNS, CDR2 SASEGT. This CDR3 spans 15 amino acids.

This clonotype was seen ten or more times. CDR3 nucleotide sequence: TGTGCTAGTGGTTTAGGAATCGGGGTAACCGGGGAGCTGTTTTTT. Protein: CASGLGIGVTGELFF. The chain recombines TRBV12-5 with TRBJ2-2, with D maybe TRBD2 (5 bases). This CDR3 has 15 residues. The germline CDR1 and CDR2 sequences are LGHNT and FRNRAP. The V and J ends lost 3 bases and 5 bases respectively, with 13 bases between them.

This clonotype has ten or more counts. The chain couples TRBV6-6 to TRBJ1-1; D is perhaps TRBD1 (6 bases). Germline V gives CDR1 MNHNY, CDR2 SVGAGI (reference sequence). Trimming left V 6 bases short and J 4 bases short, with 12 bases between. This CDR3 has 13 amino acids. The CDR3 reads CASSLRGGTEAFF. Here the CDR3 DNA reads TGTGCCAGCAGCCTCAGGGGCGGCACTGAAGCTTTCTTT.

This clonotype has ten or more counts. CDR3 sequence (DNA): TGCAGCGCGAGGGGTGTTGAGACCCAGTACTTC. This translates into CSARGVETQYF. The chain carries TRBV29-1 and TRBJ2-5; D possibly uses TRBD1 or TRBD2 (5 bases each). Per the germline V gene, CDR1 is SQVTM and CDR2 is ANQGSEA. The CDR3 extends over 11 amino acids. Trimming left V 7 bases short and J 5 bases short, with 11 bases between.

Ten or more counts support this clonotype. This rearrangement joins TRBV5-1 to TRBJ2-1, with 8 bases aligning to TRBD1. CDR3 length: 15 amino acids. V was pared by 0 bases and J by 6 bases, with 5 bases of the junction left unmatched. The germline V gene has CDR1 SGHRS and CDR2 YFSETQ. Here the CDR3 DNA reads TGCGCCAGCAGCTTGGCCGGGACAGGTGCCAATGAGCAGTTCTTC. The encoded protein is CASSLAGTGANEQFF.

This clonotype was detected many times. The chain couples TRBV2 to TRBJ1-5; TRBD1 might be the D (6 bases). Germline V CDR1 and CDR2: SNHLY, FYNNEI. The CDR3 totals 15 residues. Trimming removed 3 bases at V and 6 bases at J, with 15 bases between. DNA for the CDR3: TGTGCCAGCAGTGACTTCACGGGGGGCGGTCAGCCCCAGCATTTT. Its translation is CASSDFTGGGQPQHF.

This clonotype was picked up many times. The chain carries TRBV20-1 and TRBJ2-7, with 9 positions matching TRBD1. Germline V CDR1 and CDR2: DFQATT, SNEGSKA (reference sequence). The junction had 4 bases not matched to a gene; V was cut back by 5 bases and J by 5 bases. This CDR3 is 12 amino acids long. This CDR3 reads CSARDRENEQYF. In nucleotides, the CDR3 is TGCAGTGCTCGGGACAGGGAGAACGAGCAGTACTTC.

Many counts were recorded for this clonotype. The CDR3 nucleotides read TGCAGTGCTAGAGAGGGGGACAGGGACGGTTCACCCCTCCACTTT. Protein sequence: CSAREGDRDGSPLHF. The chain uses TRBV20-1 and TRBJ1-6, with TRBD1 identical over 9 bases. The V gene's germline CDR1 is DFQATT and CDR2 SNEGSKA (reference sequence). The CDR3 runs to 15 residues. The J segment lost 9 bases and the V segment lost 0 bases, leaving 6 bases of the junction unmatched.

CDR3 amino acids: CASSLGEGVNTEAFF. The CDR3 coding sequence is TGTGCCAGCAGCTTAGGAGAAGGGGTCAACACTGAAGCTTTCTTT. The genes are TRBV7-9 and TRBJ1-1; D is perhaps TRBD1 (5 bases). Trimming took 1 base from V and 2 from J, leaving 11 bases between them. Germline CDR1 and CDR2: SEHNR and FQNEAQ (reference sequence). CDR3 length: 15 residues.

This clonotype was seen many times. J is TRBJ2-7 and V is TRBV7-6; D might be TRBD1 (8 bases). V lost 1 base to trimming and J lost 5 bases, with 15 bases between them. Germline V gives CDR1 SGHVS, CDR2 FNYEAQ. This CDR3 is built from 15 residues. The CDR3 DNA sequence: TGTGCCAGCAGCTTAGGCACAGGGGGGGGAGACGAGCAGTACTTC. Its translation: CASSLGTGGGDEQYF. Full variable domain (outside the CDR3, taken from reference TRBV7-6 and TRBJ2-7): GAGVSQSPRYKVTKRGQDVALRCDPISGHVSLYWYRQALGQGPEFLTYFNYEAQQDKSGLPNDRFSAERPEGSISTLTIQRTEQRDSAMYRCASSLGTGGGDEQYFGPGTRLTVT.

The chain carries TRBV6-1 and TRBJ1-2; D gene unclear. This CDR3 is built from 13 residues. The germline V gene has CDR1 MNHNS and CDR2 SASEGT. Trimming took off 8 bases at V and 8 bases at J, with 18 bases between the two ends. In nucleotides, the CDR3 is TGTGCCAGCTTCTCCTGGACCCCCACCGGCTACACCTTC. This translates into CASFSWTPTGYTF.

This clonotype was seen at least ten times. The rearrangement links TRBV7-2 to TRBJ2-2, with D unclear. The CDR3 sequence is 13 residues long. Trimming stripped 2 bases from V and 6 bases from J, with 7 bases between. Germline V gives CDR1 SGHTA, CDR2 FQGNSA. CDR3 residues: CASSLLLAGELFF. The DNA of the CDR3 is TGTGCCAGCAGCTTACTGCTAGCCGGGGAGCTGTTTTTT.

This clonotype was found many times. The V gene is TRBV18, the J gene TRBJ2-3; D might be TRBD2 (5 bases). With 3 bases removed from V and 1 base from J, the gap between germline ends came to 11 bases. Germline values: CDR1 KGHSH, CDR2 LQKENI. The CDR3 is 15 amino acids. The CDR3 coding sequence is TGTGCCAGCTCACCGGAGGATAGCGGCACAGATACGCAGTATTTT. It encodes CASSPEDSGTDTQYF.

This clonotype was observed many times. The chain combines TRBV6-2 or TRBV6-3 with TRBJ1-1, with 9 positions matching TRBD1. Looked up from germline, CDR1 is MNHEY and CDR2 is SVGEGT. J gave up 5 bases and V 1 base, and 8 bases lay outside the gene matches. The CDR3 runs to 16 residues. CDR3 coding DNA: TGTGCCAGCAGTTACTTCTACAGGGGGCTGGGGACTGAAGCTTTCTTT. Translating it yields CASSYFYRGLGTEAFF.

This clonotype was recorded at least ten times. The chain couples TRBV6-5 to TRBJ1-2; D remains unclear. CDR1 MNHEY and CDR2 SVGAGI come from the germline V gene. The CDR3 totals 16 residues. V lost 0 bases, J lost 8 bases, and 19 bases lay in between. The CDR3 spells CASSYSKTWGGIGYTF. DNA for the CDR3: TGTGCCAGCAGTTACTCGAAGACGTGGGGAGGGATAGGCTACACCTTC.

In its sample, this clonotype was seen a few times. This CDR3 is CASSQLLGQGASYEQYF. The CDR3 DNA reads as TGTGCCAGCAGCCAACTCCTCGGACAGGGGGCCTCCTACGAGCAGTACTTC. V is TRBV7-9 and J is TRBJ2-7, with 11 bases aligning to TRBD1. Trimming removed 5 bases from V and 0 bases from J; junction bases left unmatched: 9. The CDR3 totals 17 residues. From germline, CDR1 is SEHNR and CDR2 FQNEAQ (reference sequence).

This clonotype was found many times. This sequence joins TRBV6-2 or TRBV6-3 and TRBJ2-3, with D possibly matching TRBD1 (6 bases). CDR1 MNHEY and CDR2 SVGEGT come from the germline V gene. This CDR3 contains 15 residues. Trimming pared 6 bases from V and 4 bases from J, leaving 17 bases between. The DNA for the CDR3 is TGTGCCAGCAGGATGGACAGCGGCGTGGCAGATACGCAGTATTTT. Residues: CASRMDSGVADTQYF.

This clonotype was counted ten times or more. The chain has TRBV29-1 and TRBJ1-1; D is uncertain. Germline CDR1 is SQVTM and CDR2 is ANQGSEA. V lost 8 bases to trimming and J lost 1 base, with 8 bases between them. The CDR3 covers 11 residues. CDR3 region: CSLLENTEAFF. The DNA for the CDR3 is TGCAGCTTGTTGGAGAACACTGAAGCTTTCTTT.

This clonotype was picked up many times. The chain has TRBV4-1 and TRBJ2-7; 12 bases line up with TRBD1. CDR3 length: 16 residues. CDR1 and CDR2 from the germline V gene are MGHRA and YSYEKL. The trim removed 3 bases at V and 7 bases at J, leaving 10 bases unmatched. In DNA form, the CDR3 reads TGCGCCAGCAGCCAGGGGACCGGGACAGGGGGCAGTGAGCAGTACTTC. It codes for CASSQGTGTGGSEQYF.

Ten or more counts support this clonotype. This chain links TRBV5-6 with TRBJ1-1; possibly TRBD1 for D (5 bases). Trimming removed 3 bases from V and 6 bases from J, with 9 bases in between. CDR3 size: 12 residues. The germline gives CDR1 SGHDT, CDR2 YYEEEE. The CDR3 region is CASSWGEAEAFF. The CDR3 DNA follows: TGTGCCAGCAGCTGGGGGGAGGCTGAAGCTTTCTTT. Together with reference TRBV5-6 and TRBJ1-1, the CDR3 gives the full variable domain: DAGVTQSPTHLIKTRGQQVTLRCSPKSGHDTVSWYQQALGQGPQFIFQYYEEEERQRGNFPDRFSGHQFPNYSSELNVNALLLGDSALYLCASSWGEAEAFFGQGTRLTVV.

This sequence joins TRBV6-2 or TRBV6-3 and TRBJ1-1; D might be TRBD1 (6 bases). CDR1 is MNHEY and CDR2 is SVGEGT in the germline V gene. V lost 4 bases and J lost 0, with 21 bases in between. CDR3 length: 18 residues. CDR3 protein: CASSFQIHRTDLNTEAFF. CDR3 nucleotide sequence: TGTGCCAGCAGTTTTCAAATTCACAGGACAGATTTGAACACTGAAGCTTTCTTT.

This clonotype was detected many times. The chain has TRBV10-3 and TRBJ1-4; the D is unclear. Between the trimmed V and J ends, which lost 6 bases and 8 bases, there was a span of 28 bases. The V gene's germline CDR1 is ENHRY and CDR2 SYGVKD. The length of the CDR3 is 18 residues. The CDR3 is CAISPSHMGQRWKEKLFF. For the CDR3, the DNA is TGTGCCATCAGCCCCAGCCATATGGGCCAAAGATGGAAAGAAAAACTGTTTTTT.

This clonotype was seen ten or more times. The chain combines TRBV3-1 with TRBJ1-1; D not certain. The CDR3 runs to 12 residues. Germline CDR1 reads LGHDT; CDR2 reads YNNKEL (reference sequence). Deletions cut 4 bases from V and 7 bases from J, with 10 bases between. The chain's CDR3 is CASSPVWGEAFF. The CDR3 nucleotides are TGTGCCAGCAGCCCTGTGTGGGGTGAAGCTTTCTTT.

The rearrangement joins TRBV11-1 to TRBJ2-7; D remains ambiguous. Looked up from germline, CDR1 is SGHAT and CDR2 is FQDESV (reference sequence). The ends were cut back, 2 bases at V and 4 bases at J, with 18 bases in the middle. CDR3 length: 16 residues. CDR3 DNA: TGTGCCAGCAGCTTATCAGTGACACAACCCCTTTACGAGCAGTACTTC. It encodes CASSLSVTQPLYEQYF.

V and J are TRBV20-1 and TRBJ2-3, with TRBD2 matching 10 bases. The trim removed 5 bases at V and 0 bases at J, leaving 2 bases unmatched. Looked up from germline, CDR1 is DFQATT and CDR2 is SNEGSKA (reference sequence). The CDR3 sequence is 14 residues long. The chain's CDR3 is CSASLAGSTDTQYF. CDR3 DNA: TGCAGTGCTTCACTAGCGGGGAGCACAGATACGCAGTATTTT.

To note about this clonotype: This may arise from a read error, as a much more abundant clone is one base away. V is TRBV5-6 and J is TRBJ1-4; D gene unclear. V was trimmed by 0 bases and J by 12 bases, leaving 9 bases between them. Germline V gene lookup returns CDR1 SGHDT and CDR2 YYEEEE. This CDR3 contains 12 residues. CDR3 protein: CASSLEWSELFF. DNA for the CDR3: TGTGCCAGCAGCTTGGAGTGGTCAGAACTGTTTTTT.

This clonotype was seen repeatedly, ten times or more. The V and J genes are TRBV12-5 and TRBJ1-4; weak D call: TRBD1 (6 bases). The V gene lost 7 bases and the J gene lost 5 bases, with 20 bases spanning the gap. The V gene's germline CDR1 is LGHNT and CDR2 FRNRAP. CDR3 length equals 16 residues. CDR3 region: CASVIRDTEGNEKLFF. CDR3 coding DNA: TGTGCTAGTGTCATTCGGGACACCGAGGGCAATGAAAAACTGTTTTTT.